The sequence of this T cell receptor beta chain was determined in a study of technical replicates of blood from a handful of donors (dated by TCRdb to about 2017). The receptor library was made with the immunoSEQ multiplex PCR assay. The immuneACCESS repertoire file appears here via TCRdb, limited to in-frame rearrangements. These files lack a portion of the clones; in checked studies, under half of the deficit traces to unresolved V genes, and the cause of the others is not known. Counted in this sample were 100,000 or so clones; 90% to 96% of them appeared once. The top ten constitute roughly 0.39% of the sample. Taken from cysteine to phenylalanine, the CDR3 has 13 residues. Of the read, only the CDR3 DNA is kept; its 39 bases are in frame from base 1. At the junction V is shortened by 0 bases and J by 8 bases, with 10 bases in between. CDR1 and CDR2 were assigned from the germline V gene as SGHNT and YENEEA.

About this clone: It lacks a known antigen. One base away there is no much larger clone; base qualities are not given.

The sample was T cells isolated from PBMCs. The TCR comes from a human donor in good health. This chain is built from TRBV11-3 and TRBJ1-2, with the D gene uncertain. The bases read TGTGCCAGCAGCTTAGAGCCGGTCCAAGGCTACACCTTC. Translated, it gives CASSLEPVQGYTF.